The next 15 T cell receptor beta chains were all read from a single sample in a study of glioma-infiltrating T cells after dendritic cell vaccination (TCRdb year 2016). The method behind the library was the immunoSEQ multiplex PCR assay. Not all clones reach the TCRdb copy of this immuneACCESS table, which keeps in-frame sequences only. Checked studies attribute under half of the gap to unresolved V genes and leave the rest unexplained. This sample comprises about 99,000 clones, roughly 76% of them detected only once. Over 9.5% of the sample comes from the top ten. The material sequenced was blood, taken before dendritic cell vaccination. The receptors shown here come from a human donor with glioblastoma.

The rearrangement links TRBV18 to TRBJ2-2; no definite D call. The CDR3 is made up of 14 amino acids. V was trimmed by 8 bases and J by 5 bases, leaving 15 bases between them. In germline, CDR1 is KGHSH, CDR2 LQKENI. Here the CDR3 DNA reads TGTGCCAGCCAATGGGCTATCAGGACCGGGGAGCTGTTTTTT. As protein: CASQWAIRTGELFF.

The rearrangement links TRBV19 to TRBJ1-2; D might be TRBD1 (5 bases). V was trimmed by 8 bases and J by 3 bases, leaving 22 bases between them. Germline values: CDR1 LNHDA, CDR2 SQIVND (reference sequence). The length of the CDR3 is 16 residues. In DNA, the CDR3 is TGTGCCAGTGGATCACCTGACAGAAATGTAGACTATGGCTACACCTTC. This codes for CASGSPDRNVDYGYTF.

The chain has TRBV27 and TRBJ2-3; 8 nucleotides line up with TRBD1. V shed 7 bases, J shed 5 bases, and the junction held 2 bases outside the gene matches. Per germline, CDR1 MNHEY and CDR2 SMNVEV (reference sequence). The CDR3 is 12 residues long. The CDR3 sequence is CASTGQGDTQYF. CDR3 in DNA: TGTGCCAGCACCGGACAGGGAGATACGCAGTATTTT.

The chain employs TRBV5-1 and TRBJ1-1, with D hard to call. The CDR3 extends over 11 amino acids. The germline V gene has CDR1 SGHRS and CDR2 YFSETQ. Trimming took off 0 bases at V and 7 bases at J, with 4 bases between the two ends. The CDR3 reads CASSLDGEAFF. CDR3 nucleotides: TGCGCCAGCAGCTTGGACGGTGAAGCTTTCTTT. The variable domain in full, completed from reference TRBV5-1 and TRBJ1-1, reads KAGVTQTPRYLIKTRGQQVTLSCSPISGHRSVSWYQQTPGQGLQFLFEYFSETQRNKGNFPGRFSGRQFSNSRSEMNVSTLELGDSALYLCASSLDGEAFFGQGTRLTVV.

The rearrangement uses TRBV2 and TRBJ2-5; 10 nucleotides match TRBD2. V gave up 10 bases and J gave up 3 bases; unmatched junction bases: 8. CDR1 SNHLY and CDR2 FYNNEI come from the germline V gene. The CDR3 runs 14 residues. CDR3 sequence (DNA): TGTGCCACTCTGGGCCTAGCGGGGGAAGAGACCCAGTACTTC. Translation gives CATLGLAGEETQYF.

This chain connects TRBV2 to TRBJ2-7; D possibly corresponds to TRBD2 (7 bases). From germline, CDR1 is SNHLY and CDR2 FYNNEI. There are 15 residues in the CDR3. The ends were cut back, 6 bases at V and 3 bases at J, with 18 bases in the middle. The CDR3 reads CASSELGGGFYEQYF. The CDR3 coding sequence is TGTGCCAGCAGCGAGCTAGGGGGGGGCTTCTACGAGCAGTACTTC.

The chain links TRBV7-8 to TRBJ1-1; D ambiguous. CDR1 SGHVS and CDR2 FQNEAQ come from the germline V gene. Trimming took off 3 bases at V and 0 bases at J, with 5 bases between the two ends. The CDR3 sequence is 13 residues long. CDR3: CASSFTVNTEAFF. As DNA, the CDR3 is TGTGCCAGCAGCTTTACAGTGAACACTGAAGCTTTCTTT.

This clone was seen once. This may arise from a read error, as a much more abundant clone is one base away. This rearrangement joins TRBV2 to TRBJ2-3, with TRBD2 identical over 10 bases. Germline CDR1 reads SNHLY; CDR2 reads FYNNEI. V shed 6 bases and J 1 base; nucleotides not matched to a gene: 1. The CDR3 extends over 14 amino acids. CDR3 loop: CASRTSGGTDTQYF. DNA for the CDR3: TGTGCCAGCAGAACTAGCGGGGGCACAGATACGCAGTATTTT.

In this sample, this clone turned up once. The J gene is TRBJ1-1, the V gene TRBV6-1; D possibly corresponds to TRBD1 (5 bases). Germline values: CDR1 MNHNS, CDR2 SASEGT. The length of the CDR3 is 13 residues. Trimming left V 5 bases short and J 2 bases short, with 9 bases between. The CDR3 is CASSFDSNTEAFF. Here the CDR3 DNA reads TGTGCCAGCAGTTTCGACAGCAACACTGAAGCTTTCTTT.

The chain is built from TRBV10-2 and TRBJ2-7; tentatively, D is TRBD1 (6 bases). With 0 bases removed from V and 5 bases from J, the gap between germline ends came to 11 bases. Per germline, CDR1 WSHSY and CDR2 SAAADI. This CDR3 comprises 14 residues. The CDR3 DNA sequence: TGCGCCAGCAGTGAGTCTGGACAGAGGCACGAGCAGTACTTC. Amino acids: CASSESGQRHEQYF.

This sequence joins TRBV6-5 and TRBJ2-5; D perhaps matches TRBD1 (6 bases). The germline V gene has CDR1 MNHEY and CDR2 SVGAGI. V lost 5 bases and J 5 bases, leaving 15 bases between the germline ends. There are 14 residues in the CDR3. The chain's CDR3 is CASSSQGNGETQYF. CDR3 nucleotide sequence: TGTGCCAGCAGTAGCCAGGGGAATGGGGAGACCCAGTACTTC.

The chain combines TRBV23-1 with TRBJ2-7; TRBD1 matches 9 bases. TRBV23-1 is marked as an open reading frame, function uncertain. After removal of 2 bases from V and 3 bases from J, the junction contained 2 bases not matched to a gene. This CDR3 is 14 amino acids long. The CDR3: CASSQRGQGYEQYF. CDR3 sequence (DNA): TGCGCCAGCAGTCAAAGGGGACAGGGCTACGAGCAGTACTTC.

The chain joins TRBV13 to TRBJ1-6; TRBD1 is a possible D gene (5 bases). The CDR3 loop spans 12 amino acids. Germline V gene sequence: CDR1 PRHDT, CDR2 FYEKMQ (reference sequence). V shed 7 bases and J shed 8 bases, with 9 bases lying between them. CDR3 sequence: CASKRQYSPLHF. For the CDR3, the DNA is TGTGCCAGCAAAAGACAGTATTCACCCCTCCACTTT.

The chain couples TRBV2 to TRBJ1-2; no clear D gene. CDR3 length equals 11 residues. V lost 6 bases and J 7 bases, leaving 9 bases between the germline ends. In germline, CDR1 is SNHLY, CDR2 FYNNEI. In nucleotides, the CDR3 is TGTGCCAGCAGCCGAGGGTTTGGCTACACCTTC. It encodes CASSRGFGYTF.

This chain connects TRBV30 to TRBJ2-1, with 12 bases fitting TRBD2. Germline CDR1 is GTSNPN and CDR2 is SVGIG (reference sequence). This CDR3 spans 16 amino acids. The junction had 7 bases not matched to a gene; V was cut back by 3 bases and J by 4 bases. CDR3 sequence: CAWSQPLAGGYNEQFF. As DNA, the CDR3 is TGTGCCTGGAGCCAGCCCCTAGCGGGGGGGTACAATGAGCAGTTCTTC.